Detailed here is one TCR beta chain. What it binds is unknown. Trimming removed 5 bases from V and 9 bases from J; junction bases left unmatched: 12. CDR3 length equals 15 residues. Germline V gene data show CDR1 as SGHVS and CDR2 as FNYEAQ. The sample originates from a study of graft-versus-host responses after intestinal transplantation. Study background: Every one of the recipients received anti-thymocyte globulin induction and afterwards took tacrolimus and steroids for approximately three years. Study outcomes and limitations: Investigators detected GvH clones in recipient marrow, with some emerging earlier in ileum or blood. Patients with graft-donor T cell macrochimerism had high graft-versus-host to host-versus-graft clonal ratios in allografts. The highest levels of circulating GvH clones went along with early declines in HvG clones after transplant.

Sequenced by immunoSEQ multiplex PCR; TCRdb stores in-frame clones only, minus some. The sample lists approximately 100,000 clones, around 90% occurring once. The clonotype originates from a human donor who received an intestinal transplant. This chain uses TRBV7-6 with TRBJ1-4; 7 positions match TRBD1. This material consisted of unstimulated CD4+ T cells sorted from spleen or lymph node cells, taken before intestinal transplant. In DNA, the CDR3 is TGTGCCAGCAGCACTGACCCAGACAGGGCGAAAAAACTGTTTTTT. It translates to CASSTDPDRAKKLFF.